The next 10 T cell receptor beta chains were all read from a single sample in a study of OX40 agonist ivuxolimab in advanced cancers. TCRdb keeps only in-frame clones here, not all; method: immunoSEQ multiplex PCR. The profile covers approximately 76,000 clones, with roughly 85% appearing a single time and roughly 0.61% taken by the ten largest. Sequencing was performed on CD4+ or CD8+ T cells sorted from blood, taken in a trial of the OX40 agonist ivuxolimab. These receptors were obtained from an adult with an advanced solid tumor such as melanoma, head and neck, liver or kidney cancer.

This clone has a single count. Written as DNA, the CDR3 is TGTGCCAGCAGCACCCAGAGGGTAAGGAATTCACCCCTCCACTTT. Residues: CASSTQRVRNSPLHF. The V and J genes are TRBV5-5 and TRBJ1-6; D unresolved. Trimming stripped 4 bases from V and 7 bases from J, with 15 bases between. The CDR3 runs 15 residues. CDR1 is SGHKS, CDR2 YYEKEE, per germline (reference sequence). The complete variable domain, with remaining parts taken from reference TRBV5-5 and TRBJ1-6, reads DAGVTQSPTHLIKTRGQQVTLRCSPISGHKSVSWYQQVLGQGPQFIFQYYEKEERGRGNFPDRFSARQFPNYSSELNVNALLLGDSALYLCASSTQRVRNSPLHFGNGTRLTVT.

This chain joins TRBV18 and TRBJ2-7, with D perhaps TRBD1 (6 bases). Germline V CDR1 and CDR2: KGHSH, LQKENI. This CDR3 is 14 amino acids long. The ends were cut back, 5 bases at V and 2 bases at J, with 13 bases in the middle. The CDR3 DNA is TGTGCCAGCTCAATGGGCAGGGGAGCCTACGAGCAGTACTTC. This encodes CASSMGRGAYEQYF.

The chain couples TRBV19 to TRBJ2-7; 7 bases are a match to TRBD2. The germline CDR1 and CDR2 sequences are LNHDA and SQIVND (reference sequence). The CDR3 is made up of 15 amino acids. V was clipped by 3 bases and J by 3 bases; unmatched bases: 8. The CDR3 DNA follows: TGTGCCAGTAGTATGTCGAAGCGGGGCAGCTACGAGCAGTACTTC. It translates to CASSMSKRGSYEQYF.

Of note for this clone: One end of the junction varies from germline; a read error may be responsible. CDR3 coding DNA: TGTGCTAGCAGCTCCGATTGGAACACTGAAGCTTTCTTT. Translation gives CASSSDWNTEAFF. The gene calls are TRBV7-7 and TRBJ1-1; the D is unclear. The germline V gene has CDR1 SSHAT and CDR2 FNYEAQ (reference sequence). The CDR3 spans 13 residues.

V and J are TRBV7-8 and TRBJ1-1, with TRBD1 matching 10 bases. Germline assignment: CDR1 SGHVS and CDR2 FQNEAQ. The length of the CDR3 is 15 residues. J gave up 7 bases and V 5 bases, and 10 bases lay outside the gene matches. This chain's CDR3 is CASSLTGQGRGEAFF. In nucleotides, the CDR3 is TGTGCCAGCAGCCTGACGGGACAGGGGAGGGGTGAAGCTTTCTTT.

This clone was recorded once. The chain combines TRBV10-3 with TRBJ2-1; D is ambiguous. V shed 0 bases and J shed 7 bases, with 10 bases lying between them. Per germline, CDR1 ENHRY and CDR2 SYGVKD. CDR3 size: 14 residues. The CDR3 sequence is CAISESLPPNEQFF. CDR3 nucleotides: TGTGCCATCAGTGAGTCTCTCCCCCCAAATGAGCAGTTCTTC.

As to this clone: One junction end does not reproduce the germline sequence, and a read error may be involved. V gene TRBV7-7 combines with J gene TRBJ2-2; 7 positions agree with TRBD2. The CDR3 has 17 amino acids. Looked up from germline, CDR1 is SSHAT and CDR2 is FNYEAQ (reference sequence). Written as DNA, the CDR3 is TGTGCTAGCAGCTTAGTTGACGGCGGGGGTTACACCGGGGAGCTGTTTTTT. This gives the protein CASSLVDGGGYTGELFF.

This chain links TRBV6-1 with TRBJ2-3; D gene uncertain. Trimming left V 7 bases short and J 6 bases short, with 11 bases between. The V gene's germline CDR1 is MNHNS and CDR2 SASEGT. The CDR3 covers 12 residues. The CDR3 sequence: CASMKLPDTQYF. CDR3 coding DNA: TGTGCCAGCATGAAGCTCCCGGATACGCAGTATTTT.

The genes are TRBV7-2 and TRBJ1-3; D gene unclear. Germline loops: CDR1 SGHTA, CDR2 FQGNSA. This CDR3 contains 12 residues. V shed 2 bases and J shed 5 bases, with 4 bases lying between them. CDR3 sequence: CASSLNRNTIYF. CDR3 nucleotide sequence: TGTGCCAGCAGCTTAAACAGAAACACCATATATTTT.

This clone was seen a few times. The chain joins TRBV6-5 to TRBJ1-5; unclear D gene. With 6 bases removed from V and 7 bases from J, the gap between germline ends came to 13 bases. The CDR3 length is 13 residues. Germline CDR1 and CDR2: MNHEY and SVGAGI. As DNA, the CDR3 is TGTGCCAGCAGACCCCGGAGTCGGCAGCCCCAGCATTTT. Encoded protein: CASRPRSRQPQHF.